This paragraph covers one T cell receptor (beta chain) sequence. Its antigen is unidentified. Single viable CD3+CD4+CD8-CD45RO+ cells were sorted as the memory CD4+ T cells. The table came from immunoSEQ multiplex PCR; TCRdb's copy has only in-frame clones and leaves some out. Here the sample spans some 44,000 clones, around 74% being singletons. The data are from a study of memory CD4+ T cells and cytomegalovirus serostatus. About the study: Healthy Belgian adult donors included fewer than 10 CMV-positive and approximately 25 CMV-negative people.

Findings of the study overall: A US-trained random forest predicted CMV serostatus with median AUC 0.91. Each of around 69 CMV-associated TCRbeta sequences occurred in one to five individuals.

Per the germline V gene, CDR1 is SGHNT and CDR2 is YYREEE (reference sequence). The ends lost 3 bases at V and 6 bases at J; junction bases unmatched: 10. The CDR3 sequence is 16 residues long. The TCR comes from an adult in good health and CMV-seronegative. The rearrangement joins TRBV5-4 to TRBJ2-2; 8 bases map to TRBD1. The specimen was memory CD4+ T cells from blood. The CDR3 here is CASSSDRGDHAGELFF. DNA of the CDR3: TGTGCCAGCAGCTCAGACAGGGGAGACCATGCCGGGGAGCTGTTTTTT.